Listed here are 21 T cell receptor beta chains from one sample, sequenced in a study of T cell responses to AZD1222 COVID-19 vaccine. Sequencing used immunoSEQ multiplex PCR; TCRdb keeps in-frame clones, though not all of them. The sample comprises about 82,000 clones, around 90% of which are singletons, and roughly 5.6% rests with the top ten. Sequences were derived from peripheral blood, sampled on day 0 of AZD1222 vaccination. All receptors derive from an adult in good health.

The gene calls are TRBV10-3 and TRBJ2-7; D is ambiguous. This CDR3 has 11 amino acids. Trimming removed 8 bases from V and 3 bases from J, with 8 bases in between. In germline, CDR1 is ENHRY, CDR2 SYGVKD. Here the CDR3 reads CAISRDYEQYF. The CDR3, as DNA: TGTGCCATCTCAAGGGACTACGAGCAGTACTTC.

The gene calls are TRBV5-1 and TRBJ1-2; the D gene is possibly TRBD1 (5 bases). From germline, CDR1 is SGHRS and CDR2 YFSETQ. The CDR3 totals 14 residues. The V gene lost 0 bases and the J gene lost 8 bases, with 14 bases spanning the gap. CDR3 coding DNA: TGCGCCAGCAGCTTGGAAGACTCAAGGGGCGGCTACACCTTC. Residues: CASSLEDSRGGYTF.

In this sample, this clone turned up once. V and J are TRBV6-5 and TRBJ1-2; TRBD1 might be the D (6 bases). The V end lost 7 bases, the J end lost 4 bases, and 13 bases lay between the germline ends. This CDR3 comprises 13 residues. CDR1 is MNHEY, CDR2 SVGAGI, per germline. The CDR3 loop is CASTKDRTYGYTF. CDR3 bases: TGTGCCAGCACCAAAGACAGGACCTATGGCTACACCTTC.

This clone turned up a few times. V is TRBV7-8 and J is TRBJ1-1, with TRBD1 identical over 7 bases. The CDR3 contains 15 residues. Germline CDR1 and CDR2: SGHVS and FQNEAQ. J gave up 0 bases and V 4 bases, and 5 bases lay outside the gene matches. For the CDR3, the DNA is TGTGCCAGCAGCTACCGAGGGACAGTGAACACTGAAGCTTTCTTT. This translates into CASSYRGTVNTEAFF.

V and J are TRBV2 and TRBJ1-6; D not resolved. Trimming took 4 bases from V and 0 from J, leaving 19 bases between them. Germline lookup yields CDR1 SNHLY and CDR2 FYNNEI. CDR3 length: 19 residues. Here the CDR3 DNA reads TGTGCCAGCAGTGCCACCCCCCCGGGTCCTAGCTCCTATAATTCACCCCTCCACTTT. It specifies CASSATPPGPSSYNSPLHF.

The CDR3 DNA sequence: TGTGCCAGCAGTGGAAAGGGACTAGCGGGGGGCAATGAGCAGTTCTTC. Its translation is CASSGKGLAGGNEQFF. The chain employs TRBV2 and TRBJ2-1; 15 bases are shared with TRBD2. V was pared by 4 bases and J by 6 bases, with 4 bases of the junction left unmatched. The CDR3 extends over 16 amino acids. Germline V gene data show CDR1 as SNHLY and CDR2 as FYNNEI.

About this clone itself: A read error may account for a junction end that differs from germline. CDR3 nucleotides: TGTGCCAGCAGCCAAGATCGCCCGGTCTTT. Amino acid sequence: CASSQDRPVF. The V and J genes are TRBV3-1 (or the pseudogene TRBV3-2) and TRBJ1-1; D not certain. Per the germline V gene, CDR1 is LGHDT and CDR2 is YNNKEL (reference sequence). The CDR3 consists of 10 residues.

The CDR3: CASSTKVSGVGYGYTF. Here the CDR3 DNA reads TGTGCCAGCAGTACCAAGGTTTCGGGGGTTGGTTATGGCTACACCTTC. The rearrangement links TRBV3-1 (or the pseudogene TRBV3-2) to TRBJ1-2, with D possibly TRBD1 on 5 matching bases. The CDR3 is 16 residues long. The germline V gene has CDR1 LGHDT and CDR2 YNNKEL (reference sequence). V lost 6 bases to trimming and J lost 5 bases, with 22 bases between them.

The chain carries TRBV19 and TRBJ1-5; D gene unclear. Germline V lookup: CDR1 LNHDA, CDR2 SQIVND (reference sequence). The CDR3 sequence is 16 residues long. Trimming pared 3 bases from V and 0 bases from J, leaving 12 bases between. In nucleotides, the CDR3 is TGTGCCAGTAGTATCTGGACCGCTGATAGCAATCAGCCCCAGCATTTT. Its protein is CASSIWTADSNQPQHF.

Here the CDR3 DNA reads TGTGCCAGCAGCTCACAGGGGCAAGATGAAAAACTGTTTTTT. Its translation is CASSSQGQDEKLFF. V gene TRBV5-4 combines with J gene TRBJ1-4; 7 nucleotides agree with TRBD1. Trimming removed 3 bases from V and 6 bases from J; junction bases left unmatched: 5. This CDR3 spans 14 amino acids. CDR1 and CDR2 (germline): SGHNT, YYREEE (reference sequence).

The genes are TRBV6-5 and TRBJ1-2, with D uncertain. The V end lost 0 bases, the J end lost 4 bases, and 9 bases lay between the germline ends. The CDR3 consists of 14 residues. Germline CDR1 is MNHEY and CDR2 is SVGAGI. CDR3 sequence reads: CASSYSRAGYGYTF. The CDR3 DNA reads TGTGCCAGCAGTTACTCAAGGGCCGGCTATGGCTACACCTTC.

CDR3 sequence reads: CATSGTGDNQPQHF. CDR3 coding DNA: TGTGCCACTTCCGGGACAGGGGACAATCAGCCCCAGCATTTT. This chain joins TRBV18 and TRBJ1-5, with TRBD1 matching 10 bases. Germline V lookup: CDR1 KGHSH, CDR2 LQKENI. The CDR3 has 14 residues. The trim removed 10 bases at V and 3 bases at J, leaving 6 bases unmatched.

The DNA of the CDR3 is TGTGCCACCAGCAGAGATTCCGGGGGCTACACCTTC. Its translation: CATSRDSGGYTF. V gene TRBV15 combines with J gene TRBJ1-2; D is uncertain. The V gene's germline CDR1 is LNHNV and CDR2 YYDKDF (reference sequence). The CDR3 spans 12 residues. With 0 bases removed from V and 8 bases from J, the gap between germline ends came to 7 bases.

The chain links TRBV11-3 to TRBJ2-7; 10 bases line up with TRBD1. The J segment lost 7 bases and the V segment lost 3 bases, leaving 3 bases of the junction unmatched. The CDR3 runs 13 residues. Germline V CDR1 and CDR2: SGHNT, YENEEA. The CDR3 DNA follows: TGTGCCAGCAGCTTGGGACAGGGGCGTGAGCAGTACTTC. Encoded protein: CASSLGQGREQYF.

V usage is TRBV4-2 and J usage is TRBJ2-7; no clear D. Trimming stripped 0 bases from V and 6 bases from J, with 12 bases between. The CDR3 consists of 14 residues. Germline CDR1 reads LGHNA; CDR2 reads YNFKEQ. CDR3 protein: CASSQEMSTAEQYF. The CDR3 nucleotides read TGTGCCAGCAGCCAAGAAATGTCGACGGCCGAGCAGTACTTC.

The genes are TRBV7-2 and TRBJ1-2; no clear D. CDR3 length: 13 amino acids. Trimming took off 2 bases at V and 7 bases at J, with 11 bases between the two ends. CDR1 SGHTA and CDR2 FQGNSA come from the germline V gene. The CDR3: CASSLPGAPGYTF. CDR3 nucleotides: TGTGCCAGCAGCTTACCGGGAGCCCCTGGCTACACCTTC.

The rearrangement uses TRBV5-1 and TRBJ2-6; D is unclear. V lost 2 bases to trimming and J lost 0 bases, with 9 bases between them. From germline, CDR1 is SGHRS and CDR2 YFSETQ. This CDR3 has 16 residues. The CDR3 DNA follows: TGCGCCAGCAGCTTCGGCGGCAGCTCTGGGGCCAACGTCCTGACTTTC. Protein: CASSFGGSSGANVLTF.

The rearrangement links TRBV28 to TRBJ1-5; D perhaps matches TRBD1 (6 bases). The germline gives CDR1 MDHEN, CDR2 SYDVKM. This CDR3 is built from 16 residues. Trimming cost V 2 bases and J 0 bases, with 11 bases left between them. The CDR3 reads CASSLGQPYSNQPQHF. DNA of the CDR3: TGTGCCAGCAGTTTAGGACAGCCCTATAGCAATCAGCCCCAGCATTTT.

This chain uses TRBV28 with TRBJ1-1; possibly TRBD1 for D (5 bases). V was clipped by 7 bases and J by 6 bases, with 15 bases between them. The CDR3 runs to 13 residues. CDR1 and CDR2 (germline): MDHEN, SYDVKM. The CDR3 here is CASIGTSRAEAFF. The CDR3 DNA sequence: TGTGCCAGCATCGGGACTTCCCGGGCTGAAGCTTTCTTT.

V and J are TRBV6-5 and TRBJ2-7; TRBD1 matches at 10 bases. The CDR3 length is 15 residues. Germline V CDR1 and CDR2: MNHEY, SVGAGI. V shed 4 bases and J 6 bases; nucleotides not matched to a gene: 9. The CDR3 sequence: CASSWAGTGEGEQYF. For the CDR3, the DNA is TGTGCCAGCAGTTGGGCCGGGACAGGGGAAGGCGAGCAGTACTTC.

The chain is built from TRBV7-9 and TRBJ2-2; 11 bases map to TRBD2. There are 17 residues in the CDR3. Germline V gene lookup returns CDR1 SEHNR and CDR2 FQNEAQ (reference sequence). V gave up 5 bases and J gave up 2 bases; unmatched junction bases: 7. CDR3 DNA: TGTGCCAGCAGCCCGGGACTAGCGGCTCTAAACACCGGGGAGCTGTTTTTT. Protein product: CASSPGLAALNTGELFF.